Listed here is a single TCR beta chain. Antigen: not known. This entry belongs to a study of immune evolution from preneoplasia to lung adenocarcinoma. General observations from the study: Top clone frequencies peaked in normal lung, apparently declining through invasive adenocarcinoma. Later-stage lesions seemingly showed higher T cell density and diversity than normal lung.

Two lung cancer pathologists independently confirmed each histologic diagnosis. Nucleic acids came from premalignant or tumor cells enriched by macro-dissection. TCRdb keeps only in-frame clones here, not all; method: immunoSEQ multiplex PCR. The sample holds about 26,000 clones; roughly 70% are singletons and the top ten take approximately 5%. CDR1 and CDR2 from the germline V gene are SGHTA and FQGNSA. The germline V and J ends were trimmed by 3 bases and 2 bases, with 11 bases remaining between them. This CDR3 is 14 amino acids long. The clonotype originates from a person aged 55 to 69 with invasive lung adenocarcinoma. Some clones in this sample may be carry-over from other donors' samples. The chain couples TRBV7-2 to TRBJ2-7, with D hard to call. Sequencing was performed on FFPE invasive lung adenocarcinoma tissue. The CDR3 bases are TGTGCCAGCAGCTTTGCCCGCAACACCTACGAGCAGTACTTC. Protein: CASSFARNTYEQYF.